This T cell receptor beta chain was identified in a study of blood T cells in healthy people across ages. Whole-study findings and limits: Estimated diversity that came from one million T cells was considered an underestimate.

Primers used in a second PCR of about 6 to 12 cycles were a sample-barcoded 5' primer and a J-beta primer mix. TCRdb re-derived calls from the 5' RACE reads in MiXCR, one entry per CDR3 protein. The sample includes some 1.5 million distinct CDR3 sequences, about 28% of them seen just once. The CDR3 is 14 residues long. V was cut by 0 bases and J by 6 bases, with 9 bases left in between. Germline CDR1 is MGHRA and CDR2 is YSYEKL. For this clonotype: Its target is unknown.

This receptor was taken from a woman aged 25 to 39 in good health. Sequencing used blood. The chain joins TRBV4-1 to TRBJ2-1; a possible D gene is TRBD2 (5 bases). The CDR3 spells CASSQDHSGNEQFF. CDR3 DNA: TGCGCCAGCAGCCAAGATCACAGCGGCAATGAGCAGTTCTTC.